Each of the 4 T cell receptor beta chains below was sequenced from the same sample in a study of cytomegalovirus exposure and HLA in healthy donors. PCR involved 60 Vbeta and 13 Jbeta primers. Sequencing used immunoSEQ multiplex PCR; TCRdb keeps in-frame clones, though not all of them. The sample holds approximately 210,000 clones, 82% seen once. Sequenced input: PBMCs. The source of these receptors is a man in his forties in good health and CMV-seropositive.

This sequence joins TRBV5-6 and TRBJ2-1; 10 bases map to TRBD2. The CDR3 covers 15 residues. Germline V CDR1 and CDR2: SGHDT, YYEEEE. V trimming: 2 bases; J trimming: 6 bases; junction bases outside the gene matches: 5. The CDR3 loop reads CASSLRLAGSNEQFF. The CDR3 DNA reads as TGTGCCAGCAGCTTACGACTAGCGGGTTCCAATGAGCAGTTCTTC. Full variable domain (missing parts from reference TRBV5-6 and TRBJ2-1): DAGVTQSPTHLIKTRGQQVTLRCSPKSGHDTVSWYQQALGQGPQFIFQYYEEEERQRGNFPDRFSGHQFPNYSSELNVNALLLGDSALYLCASSLRLAGSNEQFFGPGTRLTVL.

The chain is built from TRBV29-1 and TRBJ1-2; D remains ambiguous. The V and J ends lost 6 bases and 8 bases respectively, with 13 bases between them. The CDR3 sequence is 11 residues long. Germline V gene sequence: CDR1 SQVTM, CDR2 ANQGSEA. In nucleotides, the CDR3 is TGCAGCGTAGGAGACTCGGGGGGCTACACCTTC. Encoded protein: CSVGDSGGYTF.

The genes are TRBV18 and TRBJ1-5; D remains unclear. Germline V gene sequence: CDR1 KGHSH, CDR2 LQKENI. V lost 3 bases and J lost 10, with 10 bases in between. The CDR3 length is 12 residues. The CDR3 loop reads CASSPQPTPQHF. CDR3 nucleotides: TGTGCCAGCTCACCCCAACCCACACCCCAGCATTTT.

In its sample, this clone was seen a few times. The chain joins TRBV5-1 to TRBJ1-1; D is perhaps TRBD1 (5 bases). The V and J ends lost 2 bases and 1 base respectively, with 12 bases between them. The CDR3 runs to 15 residues. Germline V gives CDR1 SGHRS, CDR2 YFSETQ. DNA of the CDR3: TGCGCCAGCAGCTTATATGCAGGGTCGAACACTGAAGCTTTCTTT. Its translation is CASSLYAGSNTEAFF.